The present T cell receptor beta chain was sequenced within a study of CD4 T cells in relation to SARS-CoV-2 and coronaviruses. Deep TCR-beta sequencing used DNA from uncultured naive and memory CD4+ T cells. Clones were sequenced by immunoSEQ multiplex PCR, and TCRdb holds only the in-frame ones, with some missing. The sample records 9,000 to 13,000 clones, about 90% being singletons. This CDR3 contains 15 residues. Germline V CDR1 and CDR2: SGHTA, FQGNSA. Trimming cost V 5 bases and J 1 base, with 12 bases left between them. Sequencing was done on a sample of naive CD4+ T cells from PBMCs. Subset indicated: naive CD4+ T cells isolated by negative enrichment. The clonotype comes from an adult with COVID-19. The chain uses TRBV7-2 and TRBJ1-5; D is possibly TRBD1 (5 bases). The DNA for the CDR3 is TGTGCCAGCAGCACAGTCGGGGGGAGCAATCAGCCCCAGCATTTT. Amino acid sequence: CASSTVGGSNQPQHF.